This T cell receptor beta chain was found in a study of early T cells in non-severe SARS-CoV-2 infection. This clonotype was detected ten times or more. Its specificity is not known. Separate cDNA molecules each had unique molecular identifiers attached to them. A single record per CDR3 protein comes from TCRdb applying MiXCR to the 5' RACE reads. The table lists 80,000 to 95,000 distinct CDR3 sequences, around 17% of them singletons, with 5% to 5.5% in the top ten. The V end lost 0 bases, the J end lost 4 bases, and 11 bases lay between the germline ends. Germline CDR1 is MNHNY and CDR2 is SVGAGI (reference sequence). This CDR3 comprises 15 residues. Study findings and constraints: Private and CD4 specificities were missed by VDJdb matching, skewed to anti-spike CD8.

The chain links TRBV6-6 to TRBJ2-3; tentative D call: TRBD2 (5 bases). Sequenced here: whole blood, sampled at baseline. The source of this sequence is an adult who was a healthcare worker with PCR-confirmed SARS-CoV-2 infection or an uninfected control (not recorded which). CDR3 sequence: CASSYSRGPADTQYF. The CDR3 nucleotides are TGTGCCAGCAGTTACTCAAGAGGGCCGGCAGATACGCAGTATTTT.